The source of this T cell receptor (beta chain) is a study of blood T cell repertoires in COVID-19 (dated by TCRdb to 2020 to 2021). For the study in its entirety: The collaborator samples originated in the United States, Italy and Spain and spanned the acute and convalescent phases of COVID-19. The material from the prospective study consisted of cDNA or gDNA derived from T cells, B-cell-depleted T cells, or PBMCs. The repertoires were made available in a free public database intended to serve as a resource for research on the immune response to SARS-CoV-2. Where available, HLA class I and class II types were obtained from metadata supplied by the sample provider rather than from assay-based typing. Subjects who had been exposed to COVID-19, were actively infected with it, or had recovered from it provided the deeply sampled blood TCRbeta repertoires that made up the dataset. The samples were drawn from the first 160 participants of the ongoing ImmuneRACE study and from roughly 1,300 subjects provided by 6 global collaborators. Nearly every sample came with metadata listing a de-identified subject ID, COVID-19 status, age in years and sex. What the research found in general, with its limitations: The quantity of clinical and demographic metadata differed by source and by participant and was supplied without curation.

CDR1 is given as MNHEY and CDR2 as SVGAGI, both from the germline V gene. V trim: 5 bases; J trim: 1 base; unmatched bases: 7. There are 15 amino acids in the CDR3, from cysteine to phenylalanine inclusive. Of all the DNA, just the CDR3 is kept, 45 bases in frame from base 1. TCRbeta CDR3 regions were amplified from genomic DNA using the immunoSEQ Assay, a bias-controlled multiplex PCR. As for the original processing: Nucleated cell counts per sample were estimated from amplification of reference gene primers within the assay. To quantify the absolute abundance of each unique TCRbeta CDR3 rearrangement, sequence reads were collapsed and filtered. For each sample, productive Simpson clonality was calculated as the square root of Simpson's diversity index over productive rearrangements. What TCRdb holds here is the immuneACCESS table cut down to in-frame rearrangements. Part of the clones is not present; checked against another copy, under half of the missing clones reflect an unresolved V gene, and the others are unexplained. V, J and clone size derive from that table, while D and trimming were established from the DNA sequence. This sample has 250,000 or so clones in its table, and approximately 85% of those were observed once. Clones ranked in the top ten supply about 12% of the sample.

Collaborating institutions collected whole blood in K2EDTA tubes following their own protocols. Collaborator samples were shipped for TCRbeta analysis as frozen whole blood, isolated PBMCs, or DNA extracted from either sample type. Remarks on this clone: Which antigen it targets is not known. The input lacks base qualities; no much larger clone sits a single base away.

This receptor was taken from an elderly man with acute or convalescent COVID-19. The sequencing input was peripheral blood. The rearrangement joined TRBV6-5 to TRBJ2-7, with 8 bases in between that match TRBD1. At the DNA level, the sequence is TGTGCCAGCAGTCCGGACAGGGCCGCTTCCTACGAGCAGTACTTC. This translates into CASSPDRAASYEQYF.